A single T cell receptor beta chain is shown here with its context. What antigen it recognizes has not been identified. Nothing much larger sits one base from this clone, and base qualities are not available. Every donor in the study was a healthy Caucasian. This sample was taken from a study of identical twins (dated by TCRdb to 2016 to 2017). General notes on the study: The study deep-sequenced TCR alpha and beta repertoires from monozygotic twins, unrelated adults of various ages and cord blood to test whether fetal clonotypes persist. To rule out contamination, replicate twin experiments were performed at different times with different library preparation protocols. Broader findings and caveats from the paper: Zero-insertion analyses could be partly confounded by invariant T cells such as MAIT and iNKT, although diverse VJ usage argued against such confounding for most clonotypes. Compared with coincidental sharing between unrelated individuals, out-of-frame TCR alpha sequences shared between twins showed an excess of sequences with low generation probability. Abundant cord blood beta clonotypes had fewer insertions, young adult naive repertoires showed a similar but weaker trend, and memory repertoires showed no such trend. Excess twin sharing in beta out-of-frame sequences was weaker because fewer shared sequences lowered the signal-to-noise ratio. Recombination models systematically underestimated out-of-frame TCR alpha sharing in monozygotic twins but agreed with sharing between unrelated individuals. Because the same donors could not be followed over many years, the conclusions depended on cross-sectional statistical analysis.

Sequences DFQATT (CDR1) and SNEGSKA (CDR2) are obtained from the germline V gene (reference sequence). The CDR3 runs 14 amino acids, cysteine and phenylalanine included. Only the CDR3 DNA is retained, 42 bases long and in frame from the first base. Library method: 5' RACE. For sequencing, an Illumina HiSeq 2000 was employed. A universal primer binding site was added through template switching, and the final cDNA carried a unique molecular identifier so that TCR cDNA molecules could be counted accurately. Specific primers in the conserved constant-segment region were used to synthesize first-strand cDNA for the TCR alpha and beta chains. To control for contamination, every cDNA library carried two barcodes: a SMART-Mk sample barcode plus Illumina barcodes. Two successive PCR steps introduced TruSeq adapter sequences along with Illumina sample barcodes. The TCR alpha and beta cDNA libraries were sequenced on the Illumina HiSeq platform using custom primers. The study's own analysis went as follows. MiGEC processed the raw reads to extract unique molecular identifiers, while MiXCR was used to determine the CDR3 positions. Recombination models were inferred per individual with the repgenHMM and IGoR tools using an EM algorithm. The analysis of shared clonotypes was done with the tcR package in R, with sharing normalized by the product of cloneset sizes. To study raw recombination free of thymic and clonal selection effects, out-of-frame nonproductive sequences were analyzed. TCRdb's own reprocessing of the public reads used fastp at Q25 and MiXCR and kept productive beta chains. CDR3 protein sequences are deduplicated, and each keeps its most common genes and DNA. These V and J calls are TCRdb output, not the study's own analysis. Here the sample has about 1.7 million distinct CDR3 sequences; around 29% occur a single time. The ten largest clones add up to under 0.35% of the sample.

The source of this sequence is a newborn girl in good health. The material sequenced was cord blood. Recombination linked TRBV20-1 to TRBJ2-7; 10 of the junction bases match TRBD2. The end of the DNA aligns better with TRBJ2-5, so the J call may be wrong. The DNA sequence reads TGCAGTGCTAGTGGGCTAGCGGGGGTCCAGACCCAGTACTTC. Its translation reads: CSASGLAGVQTQYF.